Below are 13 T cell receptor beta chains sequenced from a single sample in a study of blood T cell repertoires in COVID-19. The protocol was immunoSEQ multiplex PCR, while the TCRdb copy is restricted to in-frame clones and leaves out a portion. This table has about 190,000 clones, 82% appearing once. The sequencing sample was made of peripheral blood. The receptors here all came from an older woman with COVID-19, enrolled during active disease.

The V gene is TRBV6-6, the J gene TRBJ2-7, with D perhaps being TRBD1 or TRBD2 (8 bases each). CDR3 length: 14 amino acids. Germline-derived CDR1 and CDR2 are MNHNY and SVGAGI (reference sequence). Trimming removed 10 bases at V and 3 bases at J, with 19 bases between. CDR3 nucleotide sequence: TGTGCCACCAGGGGGCTAGCGGGCAACTACGAGCAGTACTTC. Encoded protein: CATRGLAGNYEQYF.

The CDR3 region has the DNA TGTGCCAGCAGCGACGACTCCGAGAACACCGGGGAGCTGTTTTTT. This sequence encodes CASSDDSENTGELFF. V is TRBV7-9 and J is TRBJ2-2, with no clear D. V lost 5 bases and J lost 1, with 11 bases in between. Germline V gene sequence: CDR1 SEHNR, CDR2 FQNEAQ (reference sequence). The CDR3 is made up of 15 amino acids.

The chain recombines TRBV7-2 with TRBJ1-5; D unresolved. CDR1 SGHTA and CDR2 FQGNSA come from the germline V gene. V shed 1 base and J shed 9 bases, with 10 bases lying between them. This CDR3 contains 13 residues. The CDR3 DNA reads TGTGCCAGCAGCTTAGGGGCAAGATGGCCCCAGCATTTT. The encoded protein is CASSLGARWPQHF.

The CDR3 nucleotides read TGTGCCAGCAGCGTCGACAGGGACAGCCTCCCTAACTATGGCTACACCTTC. It encodes CASSVDRDSLPNYGYTF. The chain has TRBV5-4 and TRBJ1-2; 7 nucleotides line up with TRBD1. CDR3 length equals 17 residues. From germline, CDR1 is SGHNT and CDR2 YYREEE (reference sequence). V was pared by 4 bases and J by 0 bases, with 12 bases of the junction left unmatched.

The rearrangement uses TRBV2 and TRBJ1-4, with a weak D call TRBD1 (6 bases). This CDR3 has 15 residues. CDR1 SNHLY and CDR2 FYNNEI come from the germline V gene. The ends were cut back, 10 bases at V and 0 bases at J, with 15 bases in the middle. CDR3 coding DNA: TGTGCCACGACAGGCGCCCTTTCAACTAATGAAAAACTGTTTTTT. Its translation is CATTGALSTNEKLFF.

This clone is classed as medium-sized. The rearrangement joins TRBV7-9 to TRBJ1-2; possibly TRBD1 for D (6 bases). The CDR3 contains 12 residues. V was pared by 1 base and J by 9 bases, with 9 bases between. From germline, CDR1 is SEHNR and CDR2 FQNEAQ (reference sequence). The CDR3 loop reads CASSLEQGSYTF. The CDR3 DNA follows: TGTGCCAGCAGCTTAGAGCAGGGGAGCTACACCTTC.

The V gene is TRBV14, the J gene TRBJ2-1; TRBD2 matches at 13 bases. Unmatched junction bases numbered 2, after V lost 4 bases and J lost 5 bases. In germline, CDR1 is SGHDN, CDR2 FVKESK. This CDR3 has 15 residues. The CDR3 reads CASSPTSGRHNEQFF. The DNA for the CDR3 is TGTGCCAGCAGCCCGACTAGCGGGAGGCACAATGAGCAGTTCTTC.

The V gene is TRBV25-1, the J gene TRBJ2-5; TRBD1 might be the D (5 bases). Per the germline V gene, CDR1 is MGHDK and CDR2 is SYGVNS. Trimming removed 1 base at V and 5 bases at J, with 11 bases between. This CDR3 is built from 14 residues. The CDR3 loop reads CASSEFQGLETQYF. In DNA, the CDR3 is TGTGCCAGCAGTGAATTTCAGGGCTTGGAGACCCAGTACTTC.

The CDR3 loop reads CSVEEGGIGNTIYF. The CDR3 bases are TGCAGCGTTGAAGAAGGGGGAATTGGAAACACCATATATTTT. This sequence joins TRBV29-1 and TRBJ1-3; D might be TRBD1 (6 bases). CDR1 SQVTM and CDR2 ANQGSEA come from the germline V gene. The V gene lost 0 bases and the J gene lost 3 bases, with 9 bases spanning the gap. This CDR3 region has 14 residues.

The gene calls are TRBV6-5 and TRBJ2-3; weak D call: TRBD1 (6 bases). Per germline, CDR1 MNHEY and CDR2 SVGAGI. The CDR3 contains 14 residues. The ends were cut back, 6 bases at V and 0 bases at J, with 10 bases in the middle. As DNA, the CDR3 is TGTGCCAGCAGACGGGACATCAGCACAGATACGCAGTATTTT. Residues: CASRRDISTDTQYF.

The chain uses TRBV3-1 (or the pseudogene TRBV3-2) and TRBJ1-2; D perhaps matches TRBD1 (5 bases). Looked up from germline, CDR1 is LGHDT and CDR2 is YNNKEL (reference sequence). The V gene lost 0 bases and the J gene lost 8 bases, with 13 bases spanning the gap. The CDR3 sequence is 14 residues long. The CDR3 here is CASSQDSAGRGYTF. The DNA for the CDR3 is TGTGCCAGCAGCCAAGATAGTGCAGGGCGAGGCTACACCTTC.

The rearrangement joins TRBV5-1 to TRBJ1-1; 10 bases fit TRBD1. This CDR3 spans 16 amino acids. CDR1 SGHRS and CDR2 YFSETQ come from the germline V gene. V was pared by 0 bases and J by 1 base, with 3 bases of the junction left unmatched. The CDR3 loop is CASSLGDRGGNTEAFF. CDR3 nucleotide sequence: TGCGCCAGCAGCTTGGGGGACAGGGGCGGGAACACTGAAGCTTTCTTT.

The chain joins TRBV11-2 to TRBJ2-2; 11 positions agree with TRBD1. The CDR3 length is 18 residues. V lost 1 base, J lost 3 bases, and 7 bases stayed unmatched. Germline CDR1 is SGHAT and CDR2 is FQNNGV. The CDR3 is CASSLARTGGAYTGELFF. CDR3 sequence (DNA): TGTGCCAGCAGCTTAGCTAGGACAGGGGGCGCGTACACCGGGGAGCTGTTTTTT.